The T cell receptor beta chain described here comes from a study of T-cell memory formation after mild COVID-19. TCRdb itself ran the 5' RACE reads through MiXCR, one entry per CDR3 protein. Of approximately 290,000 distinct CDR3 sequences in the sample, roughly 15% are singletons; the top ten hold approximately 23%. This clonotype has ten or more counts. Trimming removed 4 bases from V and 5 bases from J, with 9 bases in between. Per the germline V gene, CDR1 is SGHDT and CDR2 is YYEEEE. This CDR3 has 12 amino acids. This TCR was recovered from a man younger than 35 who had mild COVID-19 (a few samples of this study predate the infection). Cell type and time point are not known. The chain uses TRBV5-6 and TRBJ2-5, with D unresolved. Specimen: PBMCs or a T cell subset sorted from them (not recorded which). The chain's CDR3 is CASSPLRETQYF. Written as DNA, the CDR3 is TGTGCCAGCAGCCCACTACGGGAGACCCAGTACTTC.